A selection of T cell receptor beta chains follows, all from one sample in a study of T cell responses to AZD1222 COVID-19 vaccine. Sequenced by immunoSEQ multiplex PCR; TCRdb stores in-frame clones only, minus some. The sample has some 170,000 clones; approximately 90% are singletons. Source: peripheral blood, taken 28 days after the second AZD1222 dose. Receptors originate from an adult who received the AZD1222 COVID-19 vaccine. The CDR3 runs from the conserved cysteine through the conserved F or W. The D gene is left open where the match is weak. Clone sizes are given selectively: once, few, many, or a class where the clone is expanded.

v_call: TRBV7-2
d_call: TRBD1
clone_size: .
j_call: TRBJ2-3
cdr3_aa: CASSPWTGDTQYF
cdr3_nt: TGTGCCAGCAGCCCGTGGACAGGGGATACGCAGTATTTT

v_call: TRBV27
d_call: .
clone_size: few
j_call: TRBJ2-2
cdr3_aa: CASSFTGELFF
cdr3_nt: TGTGCCAGCAGTTTCACCGGGGAGCTGTTTTTT

v_call: TRBV28
d_call: TRBD1
clone_size: .
j_call: TRBJ1-2
cdr3_aa: CASSDRGHGCTF
cdr3_nt: TGTGCCAGCAGCGACAGGGGGCATGGTTGCACCTTC

v_call: TRBV3-1/TRBV3-2
d_call: .
clone_size: .
j_call: TRBJ1-2
cdr3_aa: CASSQGRGYTF
cdr3_nt: TGTGCCAGCAGCCAGGGACGAGGCTACACCTTC

v_call: TRBV6-5
d_call: .
clone_size: .
j_call: TRBJ1-6
cdr3_aa: CAARGDRPYPLHF
cdr3_nt: TGTGCCGCAAGAGGGGACCGACCTTATCCCCTCCACTTT

v_call: TRBV5-1
d_call: .
clone_size: .
j_call: TRBJ2-3
cdr3_aa: CASSLSGVADTQYF
cdr3_nt: TGCGCCAGCAGCTTGTCCGGGGTCGCAGATACGCAGTATTTT

v_call: TRBV14
d_call: .
clone_size: few
j_call: TRBJ2-3
cdr3_aa: CASSQAPTGTQYF
cdr3_nt: TGTGCCAGCAGCCAAGCTCCCACGGGTACGCAGTATTTT

v_call: TRBV27
d_call: .
clone_size: few
j_call: TRBJ2-3
cdr3_aa: CASSSLGESDTQYF
cdr3_nt: TGTGCCAGCAGTTCCCTGGGGGAGTCAGATACGCAGTATTTT

v_call: TRBV30
d_call: .
clone_size: .
j_call: TRBJ2-7
cdr3_aa: CAWRLEGRTYEQYF
cdr3_nt: TGTGCCTGGAGGCTCGAGGGGAGAACCTACGAGCAGTACTTC

v_call: TRBV7-9
d_call: .
clone_size: .
j_call: TRBJ2-2
cdr3_aa: CASSLVLTTGELFF
cdr3_nt: TGTGCCAGCAGCTTAGTGCTTACCACCGGGGAGCTGTTTTTT

v_call: TRBV19
d_call: TRBD1
clone_size: .
j_call: TRBJ2-2
cdr3_aa: CASSPRDRAGELFF
cdr3_nt: TGTGCCAGTAGTCCGCGGGACAGGGCCGGGGAGCTGTTTTTT

v_call: TRBV5-4
d_call: TRBD1
clone_size: .
j_call: TRBJ1-2
cdr3_aa: CASSSGQGTSNYGYTF
cdr3_nt: TGTGCCAGCAGCTCAGGACAGGGTACCTCTAACTATGGCTACACCTTC

v_call: TRBV10-3
d_call: .
clone_size: .
j_call: TRBJ1-4
cdr3_aa: CAISDRTNEKLFF
cdr3_nt: TGTGCCATCAGTGACAGGACTAATGAAAAACTGTTTTTT

v_call: TRBV6-4
d_call: .
clone_size: .
j_call: TRBJ1-2
cdr3_aa: CASSAEVGYYGYTF
cdr3_nt: TGTGCCAGCAGTGCGGAGGTCGGCTACTATGGCTACACCTTC

v_call: TRBV4-2
d_call: TRBD2
clone_size: .
j_call: TRBJ2-1
cdr3_aa: CASSPSGGGEGEQFF
cdr3_nt: TGTGCCAGCAGCCCTAGCGGGGGGGGAGAGGGTGAGCAGTTCTTC

v_call: TRBV19
d_call: .
clone_size: .
j_call: TRBJ1-2
cdr3_aa: CASSRGETGYTF
cdr3_nt: TGTGCCAGTAGTAGGGGAGAGACTGGCTACACCTTC

v_call: TRBV3-1/TRBV3-2
d_call: .
clone_size: .
j_call: TRBJ1-4
cdr3_aa: CASRHAGGHNEKLFF
cdr3_nt: TGTGCCAGCAGGCATGCGGGAGGGCATAATGAAAAACTGTTTTTT

v_call: TRBV3-1/TRBV3-2
d_call: .
clone_size: .
j_call: TRBJ2-5
cdr3_aa: CASSQTGAARGVQYF
cdr3_nt: TGTGCCAGCAGCCAAACCGGGGCTGCCAGGGGGGTCCAGTACTTC

v_call: TRBV30
d_call: .
clone_size: .
j_call: TRBJ2-3
cdr3_aa: CAWSTSPGDTDTQYF
cdr3_nt: TGTGCCTGGAGTACCTCTCCGGGGGACACAGATACGCAGTATTTT

v_call: TRBV18
d_call: .
clone_size: .
j_call: TRBJ1-2
cdr3_aa: CASSPSTRRDYGYTF
cdr3_nt: TGTGCCAGCTCACCATCGACACGCCGGGACTATGGCTACACCTTC

v_call: TRBV5-6
d_call: .
clone_size: once
j_call: TRBJ2-1
cdr3_aa: CASSPGVGVPNEQFF
cdr3_nt: TGTGCCAGCAGCCCCGGTGTGGGGGTCCCCAATGAGCAGTTCTTC

v_call: TRBV5-6
d_call: .
clone_size: .
j_call: TRBJ2-7
cdr3_aa: CASSLASFSYEQYF
cdr3_nt: TGTGCCAGCAGCTTGGCCTCGTTCTCCTACGAGCAGTACTTC

v_call: TRBV2
d_call: .
clone_size: .
j_call: TRBJ1-2
cdr3_aa: CASRSGAGYTF
cdr3_nt: TGTGCCAGCAGATCCGGGGCTGGCTACACCTTC